These 12 T cell receptor beta chains came from one sample sequenced in a study of T-cell reconstitution after alpha-beta-depleted transplantation in children. A TCRbeta library incorporating unique molecular identifiers was prepared. MiXCR was run by TCRdb on the PCR reads, yielding one entry per CDR3 protein. This table has approximately 300,000 distinct CDR3 sequences, around a tenth appearing once. This material consisted of peripheral blood, taken 180 days after TCRalphabeta/CD19-depleted stem cell transplant. The receptors originated from a male patient under 10 years old who had a stem cell transplant for chronic granulomatous disease, so the T cells may come from the graft donor.

This clonotype appeared many times. The rearrangement uses TRBV28 and TRBJ2-7; D may be TRBD1 or TRBD2 (5 bases each). The CDR3 runs 13 residues. Between the trimmed V and J ends, which lost 3 bases and 5 bases, there was a span of 11 bases. Germline loops: CDR1 MDHEN, CDR2 SYDVKM. CDR3 nucleotide sequence: TGTGCCAGCAGTTTCAGGGACCTCGACGAGCAGTACTTC. This encodes CASSFRDLDEQYF.

This clonotype was counted many times. This chain joins TRBV7-8 and TRBJ2-7; D is uncertain. CDR1 and CDR2 from the germline V gene are SGHVS and FQNEAQ. Trimming left V 5 bases short and J 2 bases short, with 13 bases between. CDR3 size: 14 residues. The CDR3 here is CASSQETGPYEQYF. The CDR3 nucleotides read TGTGCCAGCAGCCAGGAGACTGGCCCCTACGAGCAGTACTTC.

This clonotype was detected many times. V is TRBV9 and J is TRBJ2-3, with 9 positions matching TRBD2. Germline CDR1 and CDR2: SGDLS and YYNGEE. Losses at the gene ends were 3 bases for V and 4 bases for J; bases not matched to a gene: 6. CDR3 length: 15 residues. In DNA form, the CDR3 reads TGTGCCAGCAGCGCGAGCGGGAGGAGGCCAGATACGCAGTATTTT. It specifies CASSASGRRPDTQYF.

The V call is TRBV12-3 or TRBV12-4, the J call TRBJ1-3; a weak D match, TRBD1 (5 bases). This CDR3 contains 16 residues. V was clipped by 2 bases and J by 4 bases, with 15 bases between them. The CDR3 sequence is CASSLQVPGIGNTIYF. DNA of the CDR3: TGTGCCAGCAGTTTACAGGTGCCAGGGATAGGAAACACCATATATTTT.

This clonotype was seen ten or more times. V and J are TRBV20-1 and TRBJ1-5, with TRBD1 matching over 7 bases. Germline lookup yields CDR1 DFQATT and CDR2 SNEGSKA (reference sequence). The junction had 6 bases not matched to a gene; V was cut back by 4 bases and J by 6 bases. This CDR3 comprises 13 residues. CDR3 nucleotides: TGCAGTGCTAAGAAACAGGGGACTCAGCCCCAGCATTTT. It translates to CSAKKQGTQPQHF.

In this sample, this clonotype turned up many times. The V gene is TRBV20-1, the J gene TRBJ2-1; 8 nucleotides align to TRBD2. Germline lookup yields CDR1 DFQATT and CDR2 SNEGSKA (reference sequence). The CDR3 length is 12 residues. J lost 8 bases, V lost 3 bases, and 3 bases had no gene match. The chain's CDR3 is CSARTGGDEQFF. The CDR3 region has the DNA TGCAGTGCTAGGACGGGAGGGGATGAGCAGTTCTTC.

This clonotype has just a few counts. The junction differs from germline at one of its ends, possibly a read error. CDR3 coding DNA: TGCAGCGTTAGCCCCGCCCGGCGGGAACCCCCCAGCTTC. It encodes CSVSPARREPPSF. The V gene is TRBV29-1, the J gene TRBJ2-1; weak D call: TRBD2 (6 bases). Germline CDR1 reads SQVTM; CDR2 reads ANQGSEA. The CDR3 extends over 13 amino acids.

This clonotype is deemed medium-sized. The chain carries TRBV7-9 and TRBJ2-7; D is undetermined. V gave up 4 bases and J gave up 0 bases, with 7 bases separating them. The CDR3 contains 13 residues. Germline V gene sequence: CDR1 SEHNR, CDR2 FQNEAQ (reference sequence). CDR3 nucleotides: TGTGCCAGCAGCTCTAAGGTCTCCTACGAGCAGTACTTC. It translates to CASSSKVSYEQYF.

The V gene is TRBV28, the J gene TRBJ2-1, with 7 bases that match TRBD1. The CDR3 runs to 15 residues. CDR1 MDHEN and CDR2 SYDVKM come from the germline V gene. The trim removed 6 bases at V and 6 bases at J, leaving 11 bases unmatched. The CDR3 loop reads CASRKGGKVGNEQFF. CDR3 DNA: TGTGCCAGCAGGAAAGGGGGCAAGGTTGGCAATGAGCAGTTCTTC.

In its sample, this clonotype was seen many times. The chain recombines TRBV5-1 with TRBJ2-7; D remains ambiguous. The CDR3 consists of 14 residues. The germline V gene has CDR1 SGHRS and CDR2 YFSETQ. V lost 4 bases, J lost 3 bases, and 14 bases lay in between. The CDR3 region is CASSPGVPNYEQYF. CDR3 nucleotides: TGCGCCAGCAGCCCTGGGGTTCCTAACTACGAGCAGTACTTC.

This clonotype was recorded many times. J is TRBJ2-2 and V is TRBV24-1, with 7 bases matching TRBD1. Germline V gene data show CDR1 as KGHDR and CDR2 as SFDVKD. This CDR3 has 14 residues. J was trimmed by 2 bases and V by 7 bases; bases with no gene match: 3. The CDR3 nucleotides are TGTGCCACCAGGGGACAGCCCAACACCGGGGAGCTGTTTTTT. This translates into CATRGQPNTGELFF.

This clonotype was found many times. The CDR3: CASSQEGGNTEAFF. The DNA for the CDR3 is TGTGCCAGCTCACAAGAGGGGGGGAACACTGAAGCTTTCTTT. The gene calls are TRBV18 and TRBJ1-1; maybe TRBD1 (6 bases). The CDR3 consists of 14 residues. V was cut by 4 bases and J by 1 base, with 10 bases left in between. The V gene's germline CDR1 is KGHSH and CDR2 LQKENI.